Presented here are 7 T cell receptor beta chains from one specimen sequenced in a study of CD8+CD57+ T cells in acquired aplastic anemia. TCR beta VDJ and CDR3 were profiled, and genomic DNA was the template. MiXCR, applied by TCRdb to the reads, yields one record per CDR3 protein. This table holds approximately 98,000 distinct CDR3 sequences, about 63% found once. Those patients picked for sequencing had displayed CD8+CD57+ cell expansion on flow cytometry. Sequenced input: sorted CD4+, CD8+, or CD8+CD57+ T cells (not recorded which) from PBMCs. These receptors came from a human donor with aplastic anemia.

The rearrangement joins TRBV7-2 to TRBJ1-4; 7 bases match TRBD1. Unmatched junction bases numbered 7, after V lost 5 bases and J lost 7 bases. CDR1 SGHTA and CDR2 FQGNSA come from the germline V gene. CDR3 length: 14 residues. As DNA, the CDR3 is TGTGCCAGCAGCCTCGACAGGGCGGTTGAAAAACTGTTTTTT. Translated: CASSLDRAVEKLFF.

The chain has TRBV24-1 and TRBJ2-3; D unclear. Germline V gene data show CDR1 as KGHDR and CDR2 as SFDVKD. The CDR3 totals 14 residues. Trimming pared 5 bases from V and 0 bases from J, leaving 8 bases between. The CDR3 region has the DNA TGTGCCACCAGTGCTCGCTTTAGCACAGATACGCAGTATTTT. Its protein is CATSARFSTDTQYF.

The chain links TRBV28 to TRBJ2-1, with D maybe TRBD2 (6 bases). There are 13 residues in the CDR3. The V and J ends lost 9 bases and 4 bases respectively, with 13 bases between them. From germline, CDR1 is MDHEN and CDR2 SYDVKM. CDR3 in DNA: TGTGCCAGTAATCGGGAGATGTACAATGAGCAGTTCTTC. Translated: CASNREMYNEQFF.

The chain couples TRBV10-3 to TRBJ1-2; D is unclear. The length of the CDR3 is 12 residues. In germline, CDR1 is ENHRY, CDR2 SYGVKD. With 8 bases removed from V and 6 bases from J, the gap between germline ends came to 13 bases. The CDR3 loop is CAISELEDGYTF. The CDR3 nucleotides are TGTGCCATCTCCGAGTTGGAGGATGGCTACACCTTC.

This clonotype is deemed medium-sized. This chain uses TRBV20-1 with TRBJ1-1; D unclear. CDR3 length equals 12 residues. Germline-derived CDR1 and CDR2 are DFQATT and SNEGSKA (reference sequence). The V end lost 4 bases, the J end lost 3 bases, and 9 bases lay between the germline ends. The CDR3 reads CSAKQSDTEAFF. CDR3 nucleotide sequence: TGCAGTGCTAAACAGTCGGACACTGAAGCTTTCTTT.

CDR3 in amino acids: CSARGTSGFEQYF. In DNA form, the CDR3 reads TGCAGTGCCCGGGGGACTAGCGGGTTTGAGCAGTACTTC. The chain has TRBV20-1 and TRBJ2-7; 12 bases align to TRBD2. V shed 6 bases, J shed 7 bases, and the junction held 7 bases outside the gene matches. The CDR3 is 13 residues long. The germline CDR1 and CDR2 sequences are DFQATT and SNEGSKA (reference sequence).

The rearrangement joins TRBV5-1 to TRBJ1-1; D perhaps matches TRBD1 (6 bases). CDR3 length: 14 residues. Trimming pared 2 bases from V and 0 bases from J, leaving 8 bases between. The V gene's germline CDR1 is SGHRS and CDR2 YFSETQ. The CDR3 reads CASSFDRLNTEAFF. The CDR3 bases are TGCGCCAGCAGCTTTGACAGGTTGAACACTGAAGCTTTCTTT.